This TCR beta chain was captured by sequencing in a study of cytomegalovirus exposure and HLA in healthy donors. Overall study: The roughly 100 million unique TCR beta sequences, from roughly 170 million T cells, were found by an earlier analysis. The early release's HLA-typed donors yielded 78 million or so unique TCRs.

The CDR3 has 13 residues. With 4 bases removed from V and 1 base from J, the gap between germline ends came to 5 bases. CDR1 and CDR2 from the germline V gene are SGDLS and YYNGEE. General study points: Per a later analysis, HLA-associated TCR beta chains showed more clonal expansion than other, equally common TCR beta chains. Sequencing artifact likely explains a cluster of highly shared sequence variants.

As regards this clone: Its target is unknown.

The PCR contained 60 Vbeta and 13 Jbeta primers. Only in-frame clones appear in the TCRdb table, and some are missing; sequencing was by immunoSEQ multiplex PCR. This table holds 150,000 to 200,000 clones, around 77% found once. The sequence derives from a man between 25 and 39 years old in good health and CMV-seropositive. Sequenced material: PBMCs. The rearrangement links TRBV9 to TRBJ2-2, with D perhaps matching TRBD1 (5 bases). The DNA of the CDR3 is TGTGCCAGCAGCAGGGGGAACACCGGGGAGCTGTTTTTT. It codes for CASSRGNTGELFF.